This T cell receptor (beta chain) is drawn from a study of shared clonotypes between healthy human individuals. The wider study: Researchers drew samples from two women and a few men aged 18 to 49.

Overall study results and limits: Non-shared clonotypes had lower generation probabilities than those shared by all four donors.

Points on this clone: Its target is not known.

Produced via immunoSEQ multiplex PCR; TCRdb's table is partial and in-frame only. The sample comprises 600,000 to 800,000 clones, 72% of which are singletons, and about 1.8% rests with the top ten. V lost 6 bases and J lost 4, with 12 bases in between. Per the germline V gene, CDR1 is SGHTA and CDR2 is FQGNSA. This CDR3 has 14 amino acids. The chain uses TRBV7-2 and TRBJ2-2; D is unclear. This sequence originates from a woman in her 30s in good health. The sequencing sample was made of memory CD4+ T cells sorted from blood. The subset is: CD45RA-negative fraction. This CDR3 reads CASRRSLATGELFF. CDR3 DNA: TGTGCCAGCAGAAGGTCTTTGGCCACCGGGGAGCTGTTTTTT.